This is a list of T cell receptor beta chains from one sample in a study of blood T cell repertoires in COVID-19. Sequenced by immunoSEQ multiplex PCR; TCRdb stores in-frame clones only, minus some. The sample lists roughly 250,000 clones; more than 65% were seen once. The sequencing sample was made of peripheral blood. The receptors stem from a woman in her thirties or forties with active or convalescent COVID-19. CDR3s leave out the opening cysteine and the closing phenylalanine or tryptophan. Each record gives: J gene, V gene, CDR3 protein.

J: TRBJ1-5; V: TRBV20-1; CDR3: SASPEDRPNQPQH
J: TRBJ1-6; V: TRBV27; CDR3: ASSPGTGSSPLH
J: TRBJ1-2; V: TRBV3-1/TRBV3-2; CDR3: ASSDTTPLGYGYT
J: TRBJ1-6; V: TRBV6-5; CDR3: ASRGTDFLPLH
J: TRBJ1-2; V: TRBV28; CDR3: ASRPPGTGGGYT
J: TRBJ1-2; V: TRBV4-1; CDR3: ASMSSRRIGGYT
J: TRBJ1-1; V: TRBV19; CDR3: ASSISWASNTEAF
J: TRBJ1-3; V: TRBV2; CDR3: ASGFGGTGNTIY
J: TRBJ2-1; V: TRBV28; CDR3: ASSSGGVLNEQF
J: TRBJ1-4; V: TRBV5-5; CDR3: ASSLARVEKLF
J: TRBJ1-5; V: TRBV30; CDR3: AWSVTGGQSQPQH
J: TRBJ2-3; V: TRBV11-2; CDR3: ASSLTAGTDTQY
J: TRBJ2-3; V: TRBV7-7; CDR3: ASSRRVQGSDTQY
J: TRBJ1-1; V: TRBV5-5; CDR3: ASSSRSLNTEAF
J: TRBJ2-6; V: TRBV2; CDR3: ASAQARSGANVLT
J: TRBJ1-4; V: TRBV29-1; CDR3: SAGQGTEKLF
J: TRBJ2-3; V: TRBV6-4; CDR3: ASSNQGLGGDTQY
J: TRBJ1-2; V: TRBV7-9; CDR3: ASSRGGAPYGYT